The 4 T cell receptor beta chains reported below all come from one sample, sequenced in a study of Graves' ophthalmopathy and Graves' hyperthyroidism. The study amplified TCR beta CDR3 regions using RNA transcripts. First-round RT-PCR with HTBI primers preceded a second-round multiplex PCR. One entry per CDR3 protein, called by TCRdb with MiXCR from the multiplex PCR reads. This sample has hundreds of thousands of distinct CDR3 sequences, with about 20% found just once. Sequencing was carried out using peripheral blood. The origin of the receptors is a young woman with stable Graves' hyperthyroidism. Some clones in this sample may be carry-over from other donors' samples.

J is TRBJ2-5 and V is TRBV28, with TRBD2 matching over 12 bases. CDR3 length equals 17 residues. J lost 7 bases, V lost 2 bases, and 11 bases had no gene match. Germline-derived CDR1 and CDR2 are MDHEN and SYDVKM. CDR3 region: CASSLIRLAGGPLTQYF. Here the CDR3 DNA reads TGTGCCAGCAGTTTAATTCGTCTAGCGGGGGGGCCATTGACCCAGTACTTC.

The gene calls are TRBV12-5 and TRBJ1-2; TRBD1 matches 10 bases. CDR3 length equals 17 residues. Germline lookup yields CDR1 LGHNT and CDR2 FRNRAP. The junction had 10 bases not matched to a gene; V was cut back by 5 bases and J by 1 base. CDR3 bases: TGTGCTAGTGGTCCACGACGACAGGGGGCAGTTAACTATGGCTACACCTTC. Protein product: CASGPRRQGAVNYGYTF.

This clonotype appeared once. V gene TRBV29-1 combines with J gene TRBJ2-5; D ambiguous. CDR1 is SQVTM and CDR2 is ANQGSEA in the germline V gene. The CDR3 is 11 amino acids. Deletions cut 3 bases from V and 3 bases from J, with 5 bases between. CDR3 protein: CSVDGKETQYF. CDR3 DNA sequence: TGCAGCGTTGATGGCAAAGAGACCCAGTACTTC. Full variable domain (missing parts from reference TRBV29-1 and TRBJ2-5): SAVISQKPSRDICQRGTSLTIQCQVDSQVTMMFWYRQQPGQSLTLIATANQGSEATYESGFVIDKFPISRPNLTFSTLTVSNMSPEDSSIYLCSVDGKETQYFGPGTRLLVL.

This clonotype was observed at least ten times. The gene calls are TRBV28 and TRBJ1-2; D is unresolved. In germline, CDR1 is MDHEN, CDR2 SYDVKM. The CDR3 has 15 amino acids. V lost 1 base, J lost 5 bases, and 14 bases lay in between. DNA of the CDR3: TGTGCCAGCAGTTTATCGGGCCTACACACATATGGCTACACCTTC. This encodes CASSLSGLHTYGYTF.